A selection of T cell receptor beta chains follows, all from one sample in a study of T cells in Graves' hyperthyroidism and ophthalmopathy. Via MiXCR, TCRdb re-called the multiplex PCR reads, giving one row per CDR3 protein. This table holds 550,000 to 800,000 distinct CDR3 sequences, approximately 15% found once. The sequencing sample was made of blood. Receptors were obtained from a man aged 45 to 65 with Graves' hyperthyroidism. The CDR3 runs from the conserved cysteine through the conserved F or W. A D gene is named only where the DNA matches it firmly. Expanded clones are given a class, and other clones once, few, many or no size at all.

J gene | V gene | clone size | D gene | CDR3 DNA | CDR3 protein
TRBJ1-3 | TRBV7-2 | few | NA | TGTGCCAGCAGCACTGGACCGATCCACTCTGGAAACACCATATATTTT | CASSTGPIHSGNTIYF
TRBJ2-2 | TRBV10-3 | many | NA | TGTGCCATCAGTGAGTCGCGGGGGCTTGGTGCCGGGGAGCTGTTTTTT | CAISESRGLGAGELFF
TRBJ1-5 | TRBV6-5 | few | NA | TGTGCCAGCAGTTGGAACAGGTACGGCGTGCCCCAGCATTTT | CASSWNRYGVPQHF
TRBJ2-5 | TRBV6-1 | many | NA | TGTGCCAGCAGCCCGGTAGCCCCCGGAAGAGAGACCCAGTACTTC | CASSPVAPGRETQYF
TRBJ1-2 | TRBV3-1 | many | NA | TGTGCCAGCAGCCTTATCAGGGGAGGCTACACCTTC | CASSLIRGGYTF
TRBJ2-3 | TRBV5-1 | many | NA | TGCGCCAGCAGCCCCGGAGCTAGCCAGGGAGATACGCAGTATTTT | CASSPGASQGDTQYF
TRBJ1-2 | TRBV11-2 | many | NA | TGTGCCAGCAGCTTAGATCAGGGAGTTGGATATGGCTACACCTTC | CASSLDQGVGYGYTF
TRBJ1-1 | TRBV27 | few | TRBD1 | TGTGCCAGCAGTGCACAACAGGGGGCTAACACTGAAGCTTTCTTT | CASSAQQGANTEAFF
TRBJ2-5 | TRBV5-4 | few | NA | TGTGCCAGCAGACCTGACGTGTTTCGAGAGACCCAGTACTTC | CASRPDVFRETQYF
TRBJ2-3 | TRBV28 | many | NA | TGTGCCAGCAGCAAGTTCACAGATACGCAGTATTTT | CASSKFTDTQYF
TRBJ2-7 | TRBV7-2 | NA | NA | TGTGCCAGCAGCTGGAGTAATTTCTACGAGCAGTACTTC | CASSWSNFYEQYF
TRBJ1-1 | TRBV28 | many | NA | TGTGCCAGCAGCGCGACCAGGGAATTCACTGAAGCTTTCTTT | CASSATREFTEAFF
TRBJ2-3 | TRBV28 | many | NA | TGTGCCAGCAGTGCCCGGAGCACAGATACGCAGTATTTT | CASSARSTDTQYF
TRBJ2-2 | TRBV24-1 | NA | NA | TGTGCCACCAGTGTGGGCACCGGGGAGCTGTTTTTT | CATSVGTGELFF
TRBJ2-7 | TRBV28 | many | NA | TGTGCCAGCAATGAGGGTTACGAGCAGTACTTC | CASNEGYEQYF
TRBJ2-2 | TRBV12-3/TRBV12-4 | many | NA | TGTGCCAGCAGTTTAGCGGTTAACGGGGAGCTGTTTTTT | CASSLAVNGELFF
TRBJ1-2 | TRBV6-1 | NA | NA | TGTGCCAGCGGGGATTCCCGGGACACGGGCTATGGCTACACCTTC | CASGDSRDTGYGYTF
TRBJ1-3 | TRBV2 | many | NA | TGTGCCAGCAGTGGCGGGACTCGTGGAAACACCATATATTTT | CASSGGTRGNTIYF
TRBJ2-1 | TRBV30 | NA | TRBD2 | TGTGCCTGGAGGCCCGGGACTAGCTACAATGAGCAGTTCTTC | CAWRPGTSYNEQFF
TRBJ2-2 | TRBV24-1 | few | NA | TGTGCCACCAGTGATAGGTCCGGGGAGCTGTTTTTT | CATSDRSGELFF
TRBJ1-1 | TRBV20-1 | few | NA | TGCAGTGCTCCAGGTCGGCCCCTCCCGGGACACCTCGAAGCTTTCTTT | CSAPGRPLPGHLEAFF
TRBJ1-1 | TRBV29-1 | NA | NA | TGCAGCGTTGGGATGGGATTAAGGGAGGCTTTCTTT | CSVGMGLREAFF
TRBJ1-3 | TRBV11-2 | many | TRBD1 | TGTGCCAGCAGCTTGATGACAGGGCACTCTGGAAACACCATATATTTT | CASSLMTGHSGNTIYF
TRBJ2-7 | TRBV20-1 | many | NA | TGCAGTGCTAGACCTCCCAGTTACTCCTACGAGCAGTACTTC | CSARPPSYSYEQYF
TRBJ1-2 | TRBV18 | many | NA | TGTGCCAGCTCACCACCCGCCGGGGACTATGGCTACACCTTC | CASSPPAGDYGYTF
TRBJ2-3 | TRBV29-1 | many | NA | TGCAGCGTGCCAGCGACCACAGATACGCAGTATTTT | CSVPATTDTQYF
TRBJ2-1 | TRBV3-1 | NA | NA | TGTGCCGGCAGCCAAGATGGAGGTTACAATGAGCAGTTCTTC | CAGSQDGGYNEQFF
TRBJ2-5 | TRBV7-3 | many | NA | TGTGCCAGCAGCTTAACAGGCTTTTCAGAGACCCAGTACTTC | CASSLTGFSETQYF
TRBJ2-7 | TRBV6-2/TRBV6-3 | many | TRBD2 | TGTGCCAGCACCCGGGATAGCGGGAGTTCTGGTGAGCAGTACTTC | CASTRDSGSSGEQYF
TRBJ2-3 | TRBV27 | few | NA | TGTGCCAGCAGTTTAAGGTTGGGGCGCCTAGATGGTGCAGATACGCAGTATTTT | CASSLRLGRLDGADTQYF
TRBJ2-6 | TRBV11-2 | many | NA | TGTGCCAGCAGCAGTTCAACTAATTGGGACGAAGGGGCTTCTGGGGCCAACGTCCTGACTTTC | CASSSSTNWDEGASGANVLTF
TRBJ2-6 | TRBV2 | many | NA | TGTGCCAGCAGTGAAATTGCACCGACCTCTGGGGCCAACGTCCTGACTTTC | CASSEIAPTSGANVLTF
TRBJ2-1 | TRBV5-1 | NA | TRBD1 | TGCGCCAGCAGCTTGGAAGACAGGGTGCTTGGGGAGCAGTTCTTC | CASSLEDRVLGEQFF
TRBJ1-1 | TRBV25-1 | few | NA | TGTGCCAGCAGTGCCTGGGGGAAACTCACTGAAGCTTTCTTT | CASSAWGKLTEAFF
TRBJ2-3 | TRBV11-1 | many | TRBD1 | TGTGCCAGCAGCTCCCGGGACAGGGCGACAGATACGCAGTATTTT | CASSSRDRATDTQYF